A single sample gave rise to the 6 T cell receptor beta chains below, sequenced in a study of vaccination effects on CD4 cells after COVID-19 (dated by TCRdb to 2021 to 2024). After around 10 days of culture, CD4+ T cells were isolated with the EasySep CD4+ T cell isolation kit. Convalescent patients had PCR-confirmed SARS-CoV-2 infection between March and December 2020, before Alpha, Beta and Delta variants emerged in the United States. Participants received two doses of either the BNT162b2 or the mRNA-1273 mRNA SARS-CoV-2 vaccine. The library was made by the immunoSEQ multiplex PCR assay. The clones in this table, taken by TCRdb from immuneACCESS, are in-frame only. Not every clone is retained; where verified, under half of the shortfall comes from an unresolved V gene, and the cause of the rest is unknown. The sample includes 35,000 to 55,000 clones, with about 80% observed a single time. The ten largest clones capture 3% to 4.5% of the sample.

Their target antigens are unknown. The input for sequencing was CD4+ T cells from PBMCs cultured without peptide, taken after COVID-19 vaccination. These receptors originate from a human donor who had a prior SARS-CoV-2 infection.

This chain connects TRBV5-1 to TRBJ1-2; 8 nucleotides line up with TRBD1. The V gene end was trimmed by 1 base and the J gene end by 6 bases; junction bases not matched to a gene: 8. CDR1 SGHRS and CDR2 YFSETQ come from the germline V gene. There are 15 residues in the CDR3. CDR3 coding DNA: TGCGCCAGCAGCTTGCCCGAGACAGGGGAACATGGCTACACCTTC. It encodes CASSLPETGEHGYTF.

The V call is TRBV5-5, the J call TRBJ1-1; TRBD1 might be the D (6 bases). This CDR3 spans 16 amino acids. Germline CDR1 is SGHKS and CDR2 is YYEKEE (reference sequence). V was shortened by 6 bases and J by 3 bases, with 21 bases between the two germline ends. The CDR3: CASNHREGARDTEAFF. CDR3 coding DNA: TGTGCCAGCAACCACAGGGAAGGGGCTAGGGACACTGAAGCTTTCTTT.

The chain carries TRBV19 and TRBJ2-2, with D hard to call. Trimming shortened V by 0 bases and J by 7 bases, and 9 bases separated the two germline ends. The CDR3 runs 14 residues. Germline values: CDR1 LNHDA, CDR2 SQIVND (reference sequence). As DNA, the CDR3 is TGTGCCAGTAGTATAGAGCCCATGGGCGGGGAGCTGTTTTTT. Translating gives CASSIEPMGGELFF.

The V and J genes are TRBV9 and TRBJ1-2; D ambiguous. Germline V gives CDR1 SGDLS, CDR2 YYNGEE. V lost 0 bases and J lost 6, with 18 bases in between. The CDR3 totals 16 residues. The CDR3 nucleotides are TGTGCCAGCAGCGTAGTGGAACAAACCCGGTGGGATGGCTACACCTTC. It translates to CASSVVEQTRWDGYTF.

The rearrangement links TRBV5-4 to TRBJ2-7; the D gene is possibly TRBD1 (6 bases). CDR1 is SGHNT and CDR2 is YYREEE in the germline V gene (reference sequence). The CDR3 is 13 amino acids. Deletions cut 4 bases from V and 2 bases from J, with 10 bases between. CDR3 in DNA: TGTGCCAGCAGCGTGGGGGCCCCCTACGAGCAGTACTTC. It codes for CASSVGAPYEQYF.

This clone has more than one count but fewer than ten. The rearrangement uses TRBV5-1 and TRBJ2-7; 8 bases fit TRBD1. The CDR3 has 15 residues. Trimming cost V 4 bases and J 3 bases; bases outside gene matches: 9. Germline loops: CDR1 SGHRS, CDR2 YFSETQ. CDR3 in DNA: TGCGCCAGCAGCGAAGGGACAGGATGGGACTACGAGCAGTACTTC. It yields the protein CASSEGTGWDYEQYF.